One T cell receptor (beta chain) is described in this entry. The antigen remains undetermined. This entry comes from a study of early T cells in non-severe SARS-CoV-2 infection. Study details: Unsorted whole blood bulk RNA was sequenced, with unpaired chains.

As part of library construction, unique molecular identifiers were attached to individual cDNA molecules. TCRdb called the 5' RACE reads again in MiXCR, with one record for every CDR3 protein. Of tens of thousands of distinct CDR3 sequences listed, approximately 9% are singletons. Study outcomes and limitations: Anti-spike CD8 specificities were favored by VDJdb matching, whose results missed private and CD4 specificities.

In germline, CDR1 is SEHNR, CDR2 FQNEAQ (reference sequence). This CDR3 contains 14 residues. The germline V and J ends were trimmed by 3 bases and 2 bases, with 9 bases remaining between them. The rearrangement joins TRBV7-9 to TRBJ2-3; perhaps TRBD1 as D (5 bases). The clonotype comes from an adult who was a healthcare worker with PCR-confirmed SARS-CoV-2 infection or an uninfected control (not recorded which). Source material: whole blood. CDR3: CASSLDIVTDTQYF. In DNA form, the CDR3 reads TGTGCCAGCAGCTTGGACATCGTCACAGATACGCAGTATTTT.